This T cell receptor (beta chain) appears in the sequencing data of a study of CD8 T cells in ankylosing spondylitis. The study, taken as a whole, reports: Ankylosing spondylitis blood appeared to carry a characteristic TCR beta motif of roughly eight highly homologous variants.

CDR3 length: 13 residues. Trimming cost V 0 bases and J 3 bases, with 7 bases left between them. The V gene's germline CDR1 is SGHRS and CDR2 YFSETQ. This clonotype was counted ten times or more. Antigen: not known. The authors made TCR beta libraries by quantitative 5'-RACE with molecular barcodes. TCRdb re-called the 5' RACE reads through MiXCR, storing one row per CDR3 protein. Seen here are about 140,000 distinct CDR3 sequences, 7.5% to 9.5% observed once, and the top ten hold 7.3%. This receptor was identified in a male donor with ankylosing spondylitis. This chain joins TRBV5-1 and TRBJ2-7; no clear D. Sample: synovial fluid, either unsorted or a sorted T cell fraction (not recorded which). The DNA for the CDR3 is TGCGCCAGCAGCTTGGTGGCTAGCTACGAGCAGTACTTC. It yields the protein CASSLVASYEQYF.